These 19 T cell receptor beta chains share one sample of origin, sequenced in a study of blood T cell repertoires in COVID-19 (dated by TCRdb to the early 2020s). Libraries were constructed by the immunoSEQ multiplex PCR assay. The table comes from immuneACCESS by way of TCRdb, which keeps in-frame sequences with V and J called. Part of the clones is missing from these tables; in studies checked, under half for an unresolved V gene and the rest for unknown reasons. Counted in this sample were roughly 200,000 clones; 75% to 85% of them appeared once. 5.5% to 8.5% of the sample lies in the top ten. Sequencing was performed on peripheral blood. The receptors here all came from a man aged 60 to 69 with acute or convalescent COVID-19.

The V and J genes are TRBV7-9 and TRBJ1-2, with D perhaps TRBD1 (5 bases). Germline loops: CDR1 SEHNR, CDR2 FQNEAQ (reference sequence). The CDR3 covers 13 residues. V was clipped by 5 bases and J by 6 bases, with 13 bases between them. The CDR3 DNA reads as TGTGCCAGCAGCGCCCTCCAGGGCGATGGCTACACCTTC. Protein: CASSALQGDGYTF.

The chain is built from TRBV6-5 and TRBJ1-5, with a tentative D call TRBD1 (5 bases). The CDR3 loop spans 14 amino acids. The V gene lost 2 bases and the J gene lost 9 bases, with 14 bases spanning the gap. Germline V gives CDR1 MNHEY, CDR2 SVGAGI. CDR3 amino acids: CASSYGGEGWPQHF. The CDR3 coding sequence is TGTGCCAGCAGTTACGGGGGGGAGGGCTGGCCCCAGCATTTT.

The V and J genes are TRBV2 and TRBJ2-1; the match to TRBD1 covers 7 bases. Trimming took 6 bases from V and 7 from J; bases not matched to a gene: 12. Germline V gene data show CDR1 as SNHLY and CDR2 as FYNNEI. The length of the CDR3 is 15 residues. This CDR3 reads CASRTDRAAENEQFF. Here the CDR3 DNA reads TGTGCCAGCAGGACCGACAGGGCAGCCGAGAATGAGCAGTTCTTC.

The chain combines TRBV7-9 with TRBJ2-6, with 10 bases matching TRBD1. The CDR3 is 17 amino acids. CDR1 is SEHNR, CDR2 FQNEAQ, per germline (reference sequence). Losses at the gene ends were 5 bases for V and 4 bases for J; bases not matched to a gene: 8. The CDR3 spells CASSLGTGVPGANVLTF. Here the CDR3 DNA reads TGTGCCAGCAGCCTCGGGACAGGGGTGCCCGGGGCCAACGTCCTGACTTTC.

This chain uses TRBV20-1 with TRBJ1-3; tentative D call: TRBD1 (6 bases). The CDR3 has 11 residues. V lost 4 bases, J lost 7 bases, and 8 bases lay in between. CDR1 and CDR2 (germline): DFQATT, SNEGSKA (reference sequence). The CDR3 protein is CSATRGNTIYF. CDR3 DNA: TGCAGTGCTACGAGGGGGAACACCATATATTTT.

The chain is built from TRBV18 and TRBJ1-1, with a weak D call TRBD1 (5 bases). This CDR3 region has 13 residues. V was shortened by 6 bases and J by 0 bases, with 8 bases between the two germline ends. Germline values: CDR1 KGHSH, CDR2 LQKENI. The CDR3 nucleotides read TGTGCCAGCTCGGAGGGGATGAACACTGAAGCTTTCTTT. Amino acid sequence: CASSEGMNTEAFF.

The CDR3 spells CSVSTTFGNEQFF. The CDR3 DNA reads as TGCAGCGTCAGTACGACTTTCGGCAATGAGCAGTTCTTC. The chain couples TRBV29-1 to TRBJ2-1; D not certain. This CDR3 has 13 residues. The V gene lost 6 bases and the J gene lost 6 bases, with 15 bases spanning the gap. The germline gives CDR1 SQVTM, CDR2 ANQGSEA.

This clone has more than one count but fewer than ten. This rearrangement joins TRBV5-5 to TRBJ2-7; D not resolved. Germline values: CDR1 SGHKS, CDR2 YYEKEE (reference sequence). V lost 0 bases to trimming and J lost 3 bases, with 10 bases between them. The CDR3 length is 14 residues. CDR3 DNA sequence: TGTGCCAGCAGCTTGGTCGGGTCCGGCTACGAGCAGTACTTC. Its protein is CASSLVGSGYEQYF.

The chain has TRBV7-2 and TRBJ1-1; D uncertain. Germline lookup yields CDR1 SGHTA and CDR2 FQGNSA. V was cut by 1 base and J by 0 bases, with 9 bases left in between. This CDR3 contains 15 residues. The CDR3 sequence: CASSLVSVMNTEAFF. CDR3 DNA sequence: TGTGCCAGCAGCTTAGTCTCAGTTATGAACACTGAAGCTTTCTTT.

The rearrangement joins TRBV4-2 to TRBJ1-5, with 10 positions matching TRBD1. This CDR3 contains 15 residues. Germline CDR1 LGHNA, CDR2 YNFKEQ. Trimming took 4 bases from V and 2 from J; bases not matched to a gene: 2. The CDR3 reads CASSPGQGGNQPQHF. The CDR3 DNA reads as TGTGCCAGCAGCCCCGGACAGGGGGGCAATCAGCCCCAGCATTTT.

This chain connects TRBV5-4 to TRBJ1-2; 12 bases are a match to TRBD1. The length of the CDR3 is 15 residues. Trimming at V came to 0 bases and at J to 6 bases, leaving 3 bases not matched to a gene. Looked up from germline, CDR1 is SGHNT and CDR2 is YYREEE (reference sequence). The CDR3 nucleotides read TGTGCCAGCAGCTTGGTGGGACAGGGGGCGGATGGCTACACCTTC. The encoded protein is CASSLVGQGADGYTF.

CDR3 DNA: TGTGCCAGCAGCTTCAAGGGGACAGGGGGCTTGAATGAGCAGTTCTTC. Protein product: CASSFKGTGGLNEQFF. V usage is TRBV11-3 and J usage is TRBJ2-1; 12 nucleotides line up with TRBD1. CDR1 SGHNT and CDR2 YENEEA come from the germline V gene. V was pared by 3 bases and J by 7 bases, with 7 bases of the junction left unmatched. The CDR3 loop spans 16 amino acids. The full variable domain, completed using reference TRBV11-3 and TRBJ2-1, is EAGVVQSPRYKIIEKKQPVAFWCNPISGHNTLYWYLQNLGQGPELLIRYENEEAVDDSQLPKDRFSAERLKGVDSTLKIQPAELGDSAVYLCASSFKGTGGLNEQFFGPGTRLTVL.

The rearrangement links TRBV12-3 or TRBV12-4 to TRBJ1-2; D is ambiguous. The CDR3 consists of 13 residues. V lost 9 bases to trimming and J lost 8 bases, with 19 bases between them. The CDR3 nucleotides are TGTGCCAGTTCAGGATCCGTTTTTCAGGGCTACACCTTC. Protein sequence: CASSGSVFQGYTF.

This clone was seen more than once but under ten times. The chain employs TRBV4-2 and TRBJ2-7, with D perhaps matching TRBD2 (6 bases). Germline V gene lookup returns CDR1 LGHNA and CDR2 YNFKEQ. The CDR3 spans 16 residues. Trimming stripped 0 bases from V and 3 bases from J, with 15 bases between. CDR3 amino acids: CASSQELGTLDYEQYF. In nucleotides, the CDR3 is TGTGCCAGCAGCCAAGAATTGGGGACTCTGGACTACGAGCAGTACTTC.

The chain employs TRBV14 and TRBJ1-6; D perhaps matches TRBD1 (5 bases). This CDR3 comprises 14 residues. Germline V CDR1 and CDR2: SGHDN, FVKESK. Trimming pared 4 bases from V and 4 bases from J, leaving 8 bases between. CDR3: CASSPRQYNSPLHF. For the CDR3, the DNA is TGTGCCAGCAGCCCGCGACAGTATAATTCACCCCTCCACTTT.

This chain joins TRBV7-9 and TRBJ2-1; the D gene is possibly TRBD2 (6 bases). The length of the CDR3 is 17 residues. Trimming removed 6 bases from V and 4 bases from J, with 22 bases in between. Germline V gene data show CDR1 as SEHNR and CDR2 as FQNEAQ (reference sequence). CDR3 sequence reads: CASRPRVGTQKYNEQFF. In nucleotides, the CDR3 is TGTGCCAGCAGGCCTAGGGTAGGGACTCAAAAGTACAATGAGCAGTTCTTC.

The chain joins TRBV7-2 to TRBJ1-6; a possible D gene is TRBD1 (6 bases). Germline V gene lookup returns CDR1 SGHTA and CDR2 FQGNSA. V was clipped by 4 bases and J by 2 bases, with 9 bases between them. The CDR3 spans 15 residues. CDR3 protein: CASSYQGTYNSPLHF. In DNA form, the CDR3 reads TGTGCCAGCAGCTATCAGGGGACCTATAATTCACCCCTCCACTTT.

This clone appeared a few times. CDR3 in amino acids: CASSLAGATEVYNEQFF. The CDR3, as DNA: TGTGCCAGCAGCTTAGCGGGGGCAACAGAGGTTTACAATGAGCAGTTCTTC. The rearrangement links TRBV11-1 to TRBJ2-1; D is perhaps TRBD1 (6 bases). The V end lost 0 bases, the J end lost 4 bases, and 16 bases lay between the germline ends. From germline, CDR1 is SGHAT and CDR2 FQDESV (reference sequence). This CDR3 comprises 17 residues.

The genes are TRBV3-1 (or the pseudogene TRBV3-2) and TRBJ2-2; 8 bases are shared with TRBD1. The CDR3 consists of 18 residues. Trimming at V came to 0 bases and at J to 4 bases, leaving 10 bases not matched to a gene. Germline-derived CDR1 and CDR2 are LGHDT and YNNKEL (reference sequence). The CDR3 is CASSQDFWTGRGTGELFF. The CDR3 DNA follows: TGTGCCAGCAGCCAAGATTTTTGGACAGGGCGAGGCACCGGGGAGCTGTTTTTT.